Listed below are T cell receptor beta chains from one sample, sequenced in a study of CD8 T cells in Susac syndrome. TCRdb passed the immunoSEQ multiplex PCR reads through MiXCR, listing each CDR3 protein once. The top ten clones hold 0.3% of a sample with some 100,000 distinct CDR3 sequences, 95% of them seen once. Sequenced material: CD8+ T cells from PBMCs. The receptors derive from a human donor with Susac syndrome. Each CDR3 is given without its conserved first and last residue. Each record gives: J gene, V gene, clone size, CDR3 protein. A row's size may be missing; if present it is once, few, many or a size class.

>TRBJ2-6|TRBV5-6|.
ASSETGANVLT
>TRBJ2-1|TRBV14|.
ASSPQGLQLGYNEQF
>TRBJ2-3|TRBV29-1|.
SARGISTDTQY
>TRBJ2-1|TRBV29-1|.
SVDRFGLADNEQF
>TRBJ2-7|TRBV29-1|.
SVGGGQAYEQY
>TRBJ2-5|TRBV19|.
ASSQDGTQRGTQY
>TRBJ2-1|TRBV11-2|.
ASSLETEQF
>TRBJ1-5|TRBV12-3/TRBV12-4|.
ASSPLSGQYNQPQH
>TRBJ1-2|TRBV29-1|once
SVDRAMDYGYT
>TRBJ1-2|TRBV6-5|.
ASRPPEGNYGYT
>TRBJ2-5|TRBV28|.
ASMGPKETQY
>TRBJ2-2|TRBV27|.
ASSFSGTGATLDTGELF
>TRBJ2-7|TRBV29-1|.
SVEDARIEQY
>TRBJ2-5|TRBV10-3|.
AISELTGITETQY
>TRBJ1-1|TRBV7-9|.
ASSPQGGGTEAF
>TRBJ2-3|TRBV24-1|.
ATMGTDTDTQY
>TRBJ2-7|TRBV9|.
ASSVTPQPTYEQY
>TRBJ1-3|TRBV15|.
ATSRRDETIY
>TRBJ2-1|TRBV12-3/TRBV12-4|.
ASSHSGRPYNEQF
>TRBJ1-1|TRBV27|.
ASSLDTGTITEAF
>TRBJ1-1|TRBV12-5|.
ASGPPATGVNTEAF
>TRBJ2-2|TRBV4-1|.
ASSQKAGGFGELF
>TRBJ2-6|TRBV9|.
ASSDGDGAGRSGANVLT
>TRBJ2-1|TRBV9|.
ASSVAGDSYNEQF
>TRBJ1-6|TRBV5-6|once
ASSFGTVGPLH
>TRBJ1-2|TRBV29-1|.
SVEDQGADYGYT
>TRBJ1-3|TRBV28|.
ASTGGLRNTIY
>TRBJ2-7|TRBV28|.
ASSFSPSGSYEQY
>TRBJ2-1|TRBV24-1|.
ATSDSRLSTYNEQF
>TRBJ1-4|TRBV29-1|.
SVLTGWDEKLF
>TRBJ1-5|TRBV28|.
ASSSPSGTGEGQPQH
>TRBJ2-3|TRBV6-5|.
ASTGGGLKY
>TRBJ2-7|TRBV29-1|once
SVSTRGPGVGYEQY
>TRBJ2-1|TRBV3-1|.
ASSPRGGLSYNEQF
>TRBJ2-1|TRBV29-1|once
SVPTRASQF
>TRBJ2-3|TRBV27|.
ASKGPTDTQY
>TRBJ1-1|TRBV3-1|.
ASSQGYMNTEAF
>TRBJ1-5|TRBV6-2/TRBV6-3|.
ASSYGRRMWDQPQH
>TRBJ2-5|TRBV24-1|.
ATSDLRGSSETQY
>TRBJ2-3|TRBV10-3|few
AISPFEVDTQY
>TRBJ1-2|TRBV9|.
ASSVAQNYGYT
>TRBJ1-6|TRBV15|.
ATSSRDRVSPLH
>TRBJ1-1|TRBV10-2|once
ASSESKGNTEAF
>TRBJ2-2|TRBV5-6|.
ASSLGFPTAGELF
>TRBJ2-3|TRBV21-1|.
ASSKPGADSGPTDTQY
>TRBJ1-5|TRBV20-1|.
SARRDGNNQPQH
>TRBJ2-7|TRBV5-1|.
ASSSTGITYEQY
>TRBJ1-2|TRBV11-2|.
ASSLRSANYGYT
>TRBJ2-1|TRBV4-1|.
ASSQKQFNEQF
>TRBJ2-5|TRBV7-9|.
ASSSPSGRMKETQY
>TRBJ1-5|TRBV19|.
ASSEGARQPQH
>TRBJ2-7|TRBV29-1|.
SVVGGSSYEQY
>TRBJ1-1|TRBV11-2|.
ASSLSERVWRMNTEAF
>TRBJ2-1|TRBV12-3/TRBV12-4|.
ASTPTSFNEQF
>TRBJ2-3|TRBV2|.
ASRDWSDTQY
>TRBJ1-3|TRBV28|.
ATNRDFNSGNTIY
>TRBJ1-5|TRBV11-2|.
ASSFGRAPSGQPQH